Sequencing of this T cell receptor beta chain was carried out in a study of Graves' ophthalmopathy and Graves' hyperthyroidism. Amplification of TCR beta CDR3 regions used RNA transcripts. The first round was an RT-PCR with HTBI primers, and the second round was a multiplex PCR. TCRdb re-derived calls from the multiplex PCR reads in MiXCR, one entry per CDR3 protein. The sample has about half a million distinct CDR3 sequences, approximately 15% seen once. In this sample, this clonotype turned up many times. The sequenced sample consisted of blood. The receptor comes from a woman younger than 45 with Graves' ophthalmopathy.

The CDR3 coding sequence is TGTGCCAGCCTAAACTCTCTAGCGGGAGGCGAGACCCAGTACTTC. Encoded protein: CASLNSLAGGETQYF. The chain employs TRBV6-2 or TRBV6-3 and TRBJ2-5; 11 bases align to TRBD2. This CDR3 is built from 15 residues. V gave up 8 bases and J gave up 5 bases; unmatched junction bases: 10. In germline, CDR1 is MNHEY, CDR2 SVGEGT.